This T cell receptor beta chain was sequenced during a study of technical replicates of blood from a few donors. The CDR3 spans 18 residues. Unmatched junction bases numbered 13, after V lost 0 bases and J lost 2 bases. Germline assignment: CDR1 SGHKS and CDR2 YYEKEE (reference sequence). Assay used: immunoSEQ multiplex PCR; TCRdb lists only in-frame clones, some missing. This sample carries more than 95,000 clones, roughly 96% of them seen once, and the ten largest clones take 0.2% to 0.25%. The sample comprised T cells isolated from PBMCs. This chain connects TRBV5-5 to TRBJ1-1, with 7 nucleotides matching TRBD1. This sequence originates from a human donor in good health. As DNA, the CDR3 is TGTGCCAGCAGCTTGGCCCCGCTCGGAAGGGGGCGAAACACTGAAGCTTTCTTT. This translates into CASSLAPLGRGRNTEAFF.